The 12 T cell receptor beta chains below were found in one sample sequenced in a study of T cell responses to AZD1222 COVID-19 vaccine. Profiled with immunoSEQ multiplex PCR; TCRdb holds only in-frame clones, not every one. Here the sample spans 100,000 to 150,000 clones, roughly 90% being singletons. Sample: peripheral blood, taken on day 0 of AZD1222 vaccination. These receptors all come from an adult in good health.

The chain couples TRBV4-3 to TRBJ1-2; D not resolved. The CDR3 totals 13 residues. The V end lost 4 bases, the J end lost 2 bases, and 8 bases lay between the germline ends. Germline V gene data show CDR1 as LGHNA and CDR2 as YSLEER. The CDR3 is CASSPAGNYGYTF. In nucleotides, the CDR3 is TGCGCCAGCAGCCCAGCAGGAAACTATGGCTACACCTTC.

The rearrangement uses TRBV7-6 and TRBJ1-1, with unresolved D. V was clipped by 1 base and J by 5 bases, with 14 bases between them. This CDR3 is built from 15 residues. The germline gives CDR1 SGHVS, CDR2 FNYEAQ. CDR3 in DNA: TGTGCCAGCAGCTTAGTCCGTCGTGGAGGGACTGAAGCTTTCTTT. Encoded protein: CASSLVRRGGTEAFF.

The chain couples TRBV6-6 to TRBJ2-7; 7 bases are shared with TRBD2. The CDR3 spans 19 residues. Trimming at V came to 6 bases and at J to 3 bases, leaving 23 bases not matched to a gene. In germline, CDR1 is MNHNY, CDR2 SVGAGI (reference sequence). The CDR3 loop reads CASSYPSGTGYPSGYEQYF. The CDR3 bases are TGTGCCAGCAGCTACCCTAGCGGTACGGGATATCCGAGCGGCTACGAGCAGTACTTC.

The chain recombines TRBV6-2 or TRBV6-3 with TRBJ2-2; D gene ambiguous. The CDR3 covers 14 residues. The V and J ends lost 1 base and 6 bases respectively, with 9 bases between them. From germline, CDR1 is MNHEY and CDR2 SVGEGT. CDR3: CASSYFSVAGELFF. The CDR3 coding sequence is TGTGCCAGCAGTTACTTTTCGGTCGCCGGGGAGCTGTTTTTT.

The chain is built from TRBV27 and TRBJ1-6; D is possibly TRBD1 (5 bases). The CDR3 runs 13 residues. V lost 4 bases to trimming and J lost 8 bases, with 9 bases between them. CDR1 is MNHEY and CDR2 is SMNVEV in the germline V gene (reference sequence). CDR3 sequence (DNA): TGTGCCAGCAGTTGGGGGTTGGATTCACCCCTCCACTTT. The encoded protein is CASSWGLDSPLHF.

The chain couples TRBV18 to TRBJ2-1, with 9 nucleotides matching TRBD2. This CDR3 is built from 14 residues. The germline V gene has CDR1 KGHSH and CDR2 LQKENI. Trimming took 10 bases from V and 4 from J; bases not matched to a gene: 8. CDR3 sequence reads: CATGLAGEYNEQFF. In DNA form, the CDR3 reads TGTGCCACGGGATTAGCGGGAGAGTACAATGAGCAGTTCTTC.

The chain couples TRBV11-3 to TRBJ2-7; TRBD1 is a possible D gene (6 bases). The ends were cut back, 5 bases at V and 3 bases at J, with 11 bases in the middle. Germline CDR1 is SGHNT and CDR2 is YENEEA. This CDR3 spans 13 amino acids. The DNA of the CDR3 is TGTGCCAGCAGCCCCGGGACATTCTACGAGCAGTACTTC. Amino acids: CASSPGTFYEQYF. Combining the CDR3 with reference TRBV11-3 and TRBJ2-7 gives the whole variable domain EAGVVQSPRYKIIEKKQPVAFWCNPISGHNTLYWYLQNLGQGPELLIRYENEEAVDDSQLPKDRFSAERLKGVDSTLKIQPAELGDSAVYLCASSPGTFYEQYFGPGTRLTVT.

V gene TRBV5-1 combines with J gene TRBJ2-7, with a weak D call TRBD1 (5 bases). This CDR3 is built from 13 residues. Germline lookup yields CDR1 SGHRS and CDR2 YFSETQ. Trimming cost V 1 base and J 5 bases, with 10 bases left between them. CDR3 in DNA: TGCGCCAGCAGCTTGTCTCAGGGCCACGAGCAGTACTTC. It specifies CASSLSQGHEQYF.

The chain carries TRBV3-1 (or the pseudogene TRBV3-2) and TRBJ1-5, with D unclear. Looked up from germline, CDR1 is LGHDT and CDR2 is YNNKEL (reference sequence). This CDR3 has 13 residues. Trimming shortened V by 2 bases and J by 5 bases, and 7 bases separated the two germline ends. As DNA, the CDR3 is TGTGCCAGCAGCCAAACCACAGATCAGCCCCAGCATTTT. It codes for CASSQTTDQPQHF.

This chain links TRBV7-3 with TRBJ2-1; 7 bases map to TRBD1. Per the germline V gene, CDR1 is SGHTA and CDR2 is FQGTGA. Germline trimming cut 5 bases from V and 6 bases from J; bases unmatched to any gene: 4. This CDR3 has 13 amino acids. The chain's CDR3 is CASSQDRSNEQFF. As DNA, the CDR3 is TGTGCCAGCAGCCAGGACAGGAGCAATGAGCAGTTCTTC.

The chain recombines TRBV21-1 with TRBJ1-2; the D call TRBD1 from the table was never checked on the DNA. TRBV21-1 is an annotated pseudogene. This CDR3 has 15 amino acids. CDR3 sequence: CASSKTQGAIYGYTF. The CDR3 DNA sequence: TGTGCCAGCAGCAAAACCCAGGGGGCCATCTATGGCTACACCTTC.

The genes are TRBV6-1 and TRBJ1-2; D is perhaps TRBD1 (5 bases). The CDR3 has 14 residues. Germline values: CDR1 MNHNS, CDR2 SASEGT. Trimming removed 2 bases from V and 4 bases from J, with 11 bases in between. CDR3 region: CASSEWVQGYGYTF. CDR3 DNA sequence: TGTGCCAGCAGTGAATGGGTGCAGGGCTATGGCTACACCTTC.